The 14 T cell receptor beta chains presented below share a single source sample, sequenced in a study of cytomegalovirus exposure and HLA in healthy donors. Primers: 60 Vbeta forward and 13 Jbeta reverse. Clones were read by immunoSEQ multiplex PCR, and TCRdb kept only the in-frame ones, dropping some. Found here are more than 150,000 clones, 80% to 85% of them singletons; the top ten hold around 1.9%. The sequenced sample consisted of PBMCs. These receptors came from a woman between 18 and 29 years old in good health and CMV-seropositive.

This clone was counted only a few times. The rearrangement links TRBV6-1 to TRBJ1-5; a weak D match, TRBD1 (6 bases). The CDR3 consists of 16 residues. Per germline, CDR1 MNHNS and CDR2 SASEGT. V lost 4 bases to trimming and J lost 4 bases, with 17 bases between them. The CDR3 sequence: CASSAQGFALNQPQHF. The CDR3 nucleotides read TGTGCCAGCAGTGCACAGGGATTTGCCCTTAATCAGCCCCAGCATTTT.

The rearrangement joins TRBV30 to TRBJ1-5; the D gene is possibly TRBD1 (5 bases). This CDR3 has 13 residues. Trimming pared 5 bases from V and 3 bases from J, leaving 11 bases between. The V gene's germline CDR1 is GTSNPN and CDR2 SVGIG (reference sequence). In DNA form, the CDR3 reads TGTGCCTGGTCTCGACAGAACAATCAGCCCCAGCATTTT. Its translation: CAWSRQNNQPQHF.

The chain has TRBV6-5 and TRBJ2-6; tentative D call: TRBD1 (6 bases). Trimming removed 5 bases at V and 2 bases at J, with 10 bases between. The germline gives CDR1 MNHEY, CDR2 SVGAGI. The CDR3 runs to 15 residues. CDR3 protein: CASSQGGAGANVLTF. CDR3 nucleotides: TGTGCCAGCAGTCAAGGGGGAGCTGGGGCCAACGTCCTGACTTTC.

The chain has TRBV19 and TRBJ1-5; D perhaps matches TRBD1 (5 bases). CDR1 is LNHDA and CDR2 is SQIVND in the germline V gene (reference sequence). The CDR3 loop spans 15 amino acids. V was clipped by 3 bases and J by 5 bases, with 14 bases between them. CDR3 bases: TGTGCCAGTAGTATGGATTGGGGCGGGGATCAGCCCCAGCATTTT. This gives the protein CASSMDWGGDQPQHF.

Here the CDR3 DNA reads TGTGCCAGTTCCCGGGACTTCTCCTACGAGCAGTACTTC. It yields the protein CASSRDFSYEQYF. The chain employs TRBV19 and TRBJ2-7; D is perhaps TRBD2 (6 bases). The V gene lost 8 bases and the J gene lost 0 bases, with 11 bases spanning the gap. Germline values: CDR1 LNHDA, CDR2 SQIVND (reference sequence). The CDR3 has 13 residues.

This chain uses TRBV4-3 with TRBJ2-2; 13 bases map to TRBD2. Germline CDR1 is LGHNA and CDR2 is YSLEER. The CDR3 runs 16 residues. After removal of 0 bases from V and 6 bases from J, the junction contained 1 base not matched to a gene. The CDR3 DNA is TGCGCCAGCAGCCAAGAAACTAGCGGGGGGGCCGGGGAGCTGTTTTTT. Protein: CASSQETSGGAGELFF.

This chain connects TRBV6-6 to TRBJ1-6, with TRBD1 identical over 7 bases. The germline CDR1 and CDR2 sequences are MNHNY and SVGAGI (reference sequence). There are 15 residues in the CDR3. Trimming removed 3 bases from V and 10 bases from J; junction bases left unmatched: 9. CDR3 sequence: CASSYGWDSSSPLHF. CDR3 DNA: TGTGCCAGCAGTTATGGCTGGGACAGTAGCTCACCCCTCCACTTT.

The J gene is TRBJ2-3, the V gene TRBV4-2, with 9 bases lining up with TRBD2. Germline V gives CDR1 LGHNA, CDR2 YNFKEQ. The CDR3 runs to 15 residues. V trimming: 0 bases; J trimming: 6 bases; junction bases outside the gene matches: 4. The CDR3 is CASSQDLAGLDTQYF. The DNA of the CDR3 is TGTGCCAGCAGCCAAGACCTAGCGGGGCTGGATACGCAGTATTTT.

Turning to this clone: At one end the junction does not follow the germline gene, possibly because of a read error. The V and J genes are TRBV4-1 and TRBJ1-2; D may be TRBD1 (6 bases). Germline lookup yields CDR1 MGHRA and CDR2 YSYEKL. The CDR3 runs 17 residues. CDR3: CANSQYSPGQASYGYTF. As DNA, the CDR3 is TGCGCCAACAGCCAATACTCTCCGGGACAAGCATCTTATGGCTACACCTTC.

The CDR3 bases are TGTGCCAGCAGCGGGGGACTAGCGGGGGGGACCGGGGAGCTGTTTTTT. This sequence encodes CASSGGLAGGTGELFF. The genes are TRBV7-3 and TRBJ2-2, with 16 bases that match TRBD2. The CDR3 totals 16 residues. Trimming took 5 bases from V and 5 from J; bases not matched to a gene: 2. Germline V gene data show CDR1 as SGHTA and CDR2 as FQGTGA. Full variable domain (remainder filled in from reference TRBV7-3 and TRBJ2-2): GAGVSQTPSNKVTEKGKYVELRCDPISGHTALYWYRQSLGQGPEFLIYFQGTGAADDSGLPNDRFFAVRPEGSVSTLKIQRTERGDSAVYLCASSGGLAGGTGELFFGEGSRLTVL.

The chain recombines TRBV10-3 with TRBJ2-1; weak D call: TRBD2 (6 bases). The V end lost 5 bases, the J end lost 8 bases, and 16 bases lay between the germline ends. The V gene's germline CDR1 is ENHRY and CDR2 SYGVKD. The CDR3 covers 14 residues. This chain's CDR3 is CAISRGRDRDEQFF. The DNA of the CDR3 is TGTGCCATCAGTCGAGGGCGGGATAGAGATGAGCAGTTCTTC.

The chain joins TRBV6-5 to TRBJ1-6, with unresolved D. The CDR3 contains 13 residues. Between the trimmed V and J ends, which lost 4 bases and 10 bases, there was a span of 11 bases. Germline CDR1 and CDR2: MNHEY and SVGAGI. CDR3 loop: CASSSGRDSPLHF. The CDR3, as DNA: TGTGCCAGCAGTTCGGGTCGTGACTCACCCCTCCACTTT.

The chain combines TRBV7-3 with TRBJ2-3, with a tentative D call TRBD2 (5 bases). Deletions cut 2 bases from V and 5 bases from J, with 8 bases between. The CDR3 has 13 residues. CDR1 SGHTA and CDR2 FQGTGA come from the germline V gene. The CDR3 DNA reads as TGTGCCAGCAGCTTATACCGGGGAGATACGCAGTATTTT. Translated, it gives CASSLYRGDTQYF.

The chain uses TRBV19 and TRBJ2-3, with D perhaps matching TRBD2 (5 bases). The CDR3 consists of 13 residues. Germline V gene data show CDR1 as LNHDA and CDR2 as SQIVND (reference sequence). Trimming took 2 bases from V and 8 from J, leaving 11 bases between them. As DNA, the CDR3 is TGTGCCAGTAGTATAACCGGGAAGACTACGCAGTATTTT. Its protein is CASSITGKTTQYF.